This record concerns one T cell receptor (beta chain) sequence. The antigen it binds to is not known. Base qualities are not at hand, and no much larger clone is one base apart. The data stem from a study of blood T cells in healthy people across ages (dated by TCRdb to about 2015). About the investigation overall: In model experiments, template switching captured roughly one uniquely barcoded TCR beta cDNA molecule for every two T cells. To track age-related changes in TCR beta repertoire diversity, the study relied on deep sequencing normalized with unique cDNA molecular identifiers. Donors were grouped into four age groups: young (average roughly 17 years), middle-aged (39), aged (about 59) and long-lived (around 80). To avoid experimental bias, donors of different ages were randomly spread across the sequencing lanes. For two donors (one aged 18 to 30 and one aged 80 or older), the study analyzed two additional independent replicas of 1 million unique cDNA reads from the same blood draw.

Broader findings and caveats from the paper: The CMV infection status of donors was not known, potentially confounding age-related changes in expanded clonotypes. Conclusive comparison of naive and antigen-experienced compartments was prevented by the profiling of bulk unsorted PBMCs. Estimates of total diversity based on one million sequenced T cells were regarded as lower bounds and as underestimates. There was a strong correlation between observed TCR beta diversity and the percentage of naive T cells measured by flow cytometry. Compared with the aged group, the long-lived group had more naive CD4+ T cells, fewer expanded clones and increased TCR diversity, suggesting age selection. As age increased, observed TCR beta diversity per million T cells dropped in a roughly linear way, and a significant reduction was already evident by age about 36.

Receptors were amplified or captured by 5' RACE. Reads for this sample came from an Illumina HiSeq 2500. The second PCR ran for about 6 to 11 cycles and used a J-beta primer mix along with a sample-barcoded 5' primer. Each TCR beta cDNA molecule received a unique molecular identifier from a template-switch 5' adaptor carrying 12 random nucleotides. Each sample yielded at least 2.5 million CDR3-containing paired-end reads. First-strand cDNA was synthesized from all RNA with the Mint cDNA synthesis kit, primed by a TRBC-specific oligonucleotide. Following uracil-DNA glycosylase treatment, a first 18-cycle PCR with universal primers M1SS and BC2_uni_R was performed on all cDNA. As for how the authors treated the data: For normalization, 1 million high-quality reads were randomly selected from each sample, with every read carrying a distinct molecular identifier. Reads sharing molecular identifiers were discarded rather than binned into consensus sequences. MiTCR, run with a Q25 quality threshold and the strictest error-elimination algorithm, handled CDR3 identification, clonotype clustering and error correction. A nonparametric unseen species model with Euler transformation was used to estimate lower-bound total TCR beta diversity. TCRdb passed the public sequencing reads through fastp at Q25 and MiXCR, retaining productive beta sequences. Each CDR3 protein gets just one entry, which takes the most common genes and DNA from the rows behind it. The authors' filters were not applied to this entry. The sample table contains approximately 940,000 distinct CDR3 sequences; only one count was recorded for about 48% of them. 13% of the sample rests with the top ten.

Systemically healthy Caucasian individuals from Russia, 39 in total and aged about 6 to 100 years, were included as donors. About 9.6 milliliters of peripheral blood were collected from each donor into EDTA-treated Vacutainer tubes. Ficoll-Paque density-gradient centrifugation was used to isolate PBMCs, with at least 7 million obtained per sample. Total RNA, at least 6 micrograms per sample, was extracted from PBMCs with Trizol reagent. For every donor, an aliquot of PBMCs went through flow cytometry to measure the percentages of naive CD45RAhigh/CD27high T cells. CDR1 is given as SGHAT and CDR2 as FQNNGV, both from the germline V gene. The CDR3 covers 15 residues, taking in both the cysteine and the phenylalanine. Only the CDR3 DNA stays, 45 bases, in frame from base 1. The trim is 1 base for V and 8 bases for J, with a gap of 14 bases between the germline ends.

The rearranged chain carries TRBV11-2 and TRBJ1-4; the D gene lacks a confident call. The clonotype comes from a man between 25 and 39 years old in good health. Sequenced material: blood. In nucleotides, the sequence is TGTGCCAGCAGCTTAGCCCCCGGGCGCGGGGAAAAACTGTTTTTT. Its coded protein is CASSLAPGRGEKLFF.